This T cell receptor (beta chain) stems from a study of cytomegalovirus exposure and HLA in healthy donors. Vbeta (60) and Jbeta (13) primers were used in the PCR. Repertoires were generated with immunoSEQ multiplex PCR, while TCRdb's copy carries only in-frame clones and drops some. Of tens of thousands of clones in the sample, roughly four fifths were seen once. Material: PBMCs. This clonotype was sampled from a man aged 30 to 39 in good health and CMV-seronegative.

CDR3 amino acids: CASCRGVWETQYF. The DNA for the CDR3 is TGTGCCAGCTGTCGGGGGGTATGGGAGACCCAGTACTTC. This chain joins TRBV2 and TRBJ2-5, with 7 bases lining up with TRBD2. The V gene end was trimmed by 8 bases and the J gene end by 5 bases; junction bases not matched to a gene: 8. The germline CDR1 and CDR2 sequences are SNHLY and FYNNEI. The CDR3 covers 13 residues.